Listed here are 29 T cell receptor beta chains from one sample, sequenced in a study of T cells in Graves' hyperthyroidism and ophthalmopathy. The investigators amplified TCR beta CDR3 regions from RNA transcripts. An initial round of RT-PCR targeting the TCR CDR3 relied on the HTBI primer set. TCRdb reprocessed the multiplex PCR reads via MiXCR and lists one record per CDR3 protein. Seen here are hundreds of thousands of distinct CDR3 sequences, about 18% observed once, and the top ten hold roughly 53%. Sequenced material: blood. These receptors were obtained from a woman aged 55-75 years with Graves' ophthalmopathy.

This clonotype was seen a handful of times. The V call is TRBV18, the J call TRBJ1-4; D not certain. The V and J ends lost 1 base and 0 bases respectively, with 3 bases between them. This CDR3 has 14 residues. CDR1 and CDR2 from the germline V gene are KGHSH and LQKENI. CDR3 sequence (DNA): TGTGCCAGCTCACCACGGTCAACTAATGAAAAACTGTTTTTT. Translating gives CASSPRSTNEKLFF.

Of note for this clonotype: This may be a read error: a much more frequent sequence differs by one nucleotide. CDR3 loop: CASSLFSLTAEAFF. CDR3 DNA: TGTGCCAGCAGCTTATTCAGCTTGACCGCTGAAGCTTTCTTT. The chain carries TRBV7-2 and TRBJ1-1; D is unresolved. The germline CDR1 and CDR2 sequences are SGHTA and FQGNSA. This CDR3 comprises 14 residues. Trimming removed 2 bases from V and 6 bases from J, with 13 bases in between.

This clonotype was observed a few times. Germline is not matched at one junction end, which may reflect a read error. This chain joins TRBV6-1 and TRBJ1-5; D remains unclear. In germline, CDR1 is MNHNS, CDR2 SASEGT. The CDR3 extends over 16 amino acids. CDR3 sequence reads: CASSPTWADAYQPQHF. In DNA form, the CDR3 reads TGTGCCAGCAGCCCAACGTGGGCTGACGCCTATCAACCCCAGCATTTT.

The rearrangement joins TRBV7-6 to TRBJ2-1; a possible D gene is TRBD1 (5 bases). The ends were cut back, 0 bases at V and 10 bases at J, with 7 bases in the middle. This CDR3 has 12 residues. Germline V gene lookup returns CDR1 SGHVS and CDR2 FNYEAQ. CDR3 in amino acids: CASSLASGEQFF. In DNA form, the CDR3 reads TGTGCCAGCAGCTTAGCATCAGGGGAGCAGTTCTTC.

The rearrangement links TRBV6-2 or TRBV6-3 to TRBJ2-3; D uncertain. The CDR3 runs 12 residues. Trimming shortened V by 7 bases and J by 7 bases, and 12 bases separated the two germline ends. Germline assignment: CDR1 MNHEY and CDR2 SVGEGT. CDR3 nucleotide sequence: TGTGCCAGCACTCATTCGACCTATACGCAGTATTTT. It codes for CASTHSTYTQYF.

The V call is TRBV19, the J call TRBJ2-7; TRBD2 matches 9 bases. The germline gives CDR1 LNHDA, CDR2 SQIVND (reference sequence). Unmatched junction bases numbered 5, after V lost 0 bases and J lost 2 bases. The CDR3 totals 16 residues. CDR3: CASSIEAGGATYEQYF. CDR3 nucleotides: TGTGCCAGTAGTATAGAAGCGGGAGGCGCAACCTACGAGCAGTACTTC.

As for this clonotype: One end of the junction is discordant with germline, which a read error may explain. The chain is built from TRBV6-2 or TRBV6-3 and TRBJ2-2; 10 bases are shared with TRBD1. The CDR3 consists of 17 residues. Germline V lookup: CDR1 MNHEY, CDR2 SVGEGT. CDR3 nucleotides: TGTGCCAACACCAATCCCGACAGGGGGCTGAACACCGGGGAGCTGCTTTTT. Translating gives CANTNPDRGLNTGELLF.

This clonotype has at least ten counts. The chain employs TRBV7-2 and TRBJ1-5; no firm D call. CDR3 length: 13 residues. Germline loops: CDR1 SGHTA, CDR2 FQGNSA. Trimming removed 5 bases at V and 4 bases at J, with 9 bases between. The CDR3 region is CASSISQNQPQHF. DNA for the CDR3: TGTGCCAGCAGCATTAGCCAAAATCAGCCCCAGCATTTT.

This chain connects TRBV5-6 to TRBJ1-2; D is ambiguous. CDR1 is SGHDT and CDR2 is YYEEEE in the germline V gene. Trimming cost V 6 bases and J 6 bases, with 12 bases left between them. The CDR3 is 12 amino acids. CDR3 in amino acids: CASTLSGNGYTF. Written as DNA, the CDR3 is TGTGCCAGCACCCTCTCGGGGAATGGCTACACCTTC.

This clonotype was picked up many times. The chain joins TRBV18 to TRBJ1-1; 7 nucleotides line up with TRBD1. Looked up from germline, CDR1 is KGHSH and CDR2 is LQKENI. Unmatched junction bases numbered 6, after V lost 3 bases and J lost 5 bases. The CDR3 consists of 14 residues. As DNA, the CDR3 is TGTGCCAGCTCACCCGACAGGGAGGTAACTGAAGCTTTCTTT. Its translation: CASSPDREVTEAFF.

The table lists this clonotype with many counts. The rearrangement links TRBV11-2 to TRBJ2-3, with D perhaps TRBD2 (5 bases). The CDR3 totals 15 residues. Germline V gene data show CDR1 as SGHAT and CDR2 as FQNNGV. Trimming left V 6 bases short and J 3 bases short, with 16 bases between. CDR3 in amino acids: CASSPPGWLTDTQYF. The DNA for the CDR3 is TGTGCCAGCAGTCCCCCGGGGTGGCTGACAGATACGCAGTATTTT.

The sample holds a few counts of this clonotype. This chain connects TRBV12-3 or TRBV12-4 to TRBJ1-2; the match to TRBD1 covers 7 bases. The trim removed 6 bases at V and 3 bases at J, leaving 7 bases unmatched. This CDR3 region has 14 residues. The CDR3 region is CASSLDRADYGYTF. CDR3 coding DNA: TGTGCCAGCAGCCTTGACAGGGCCGACTATGGCTACACCTTC.

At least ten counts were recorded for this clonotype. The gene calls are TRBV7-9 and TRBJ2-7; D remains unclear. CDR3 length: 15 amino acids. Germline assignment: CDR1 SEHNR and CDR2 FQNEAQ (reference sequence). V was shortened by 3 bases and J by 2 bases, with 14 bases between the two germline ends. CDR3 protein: CASSFVSGRAYEQYF. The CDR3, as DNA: TGTGCCAGCAGCTTTGTATCAGGCCGGGCCTACGAGCAGTACTTC.

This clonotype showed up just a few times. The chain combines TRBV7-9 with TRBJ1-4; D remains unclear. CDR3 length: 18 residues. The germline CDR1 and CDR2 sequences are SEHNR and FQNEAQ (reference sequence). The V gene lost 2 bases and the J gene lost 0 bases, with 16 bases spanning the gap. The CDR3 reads CASSLLISGEATNEKLFF. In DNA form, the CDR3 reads TGTGCCAGCAGCTTACTCATCTCCGGGGAAGCAACTAATGAAAAACTGTTTTTT.

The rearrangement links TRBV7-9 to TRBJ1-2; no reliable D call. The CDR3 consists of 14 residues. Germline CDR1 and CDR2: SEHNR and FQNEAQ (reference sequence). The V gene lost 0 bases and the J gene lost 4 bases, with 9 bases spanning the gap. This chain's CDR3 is CASSLAREAYGYTF. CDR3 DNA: TGTGCCAGCAGCTTAGCGAGGGAAGCCTATGGCTACACCTTC.

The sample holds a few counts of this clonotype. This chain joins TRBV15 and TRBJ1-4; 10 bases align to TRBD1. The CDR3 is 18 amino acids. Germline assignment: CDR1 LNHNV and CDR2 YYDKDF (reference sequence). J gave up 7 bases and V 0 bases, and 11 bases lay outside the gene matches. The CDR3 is CATSRDGDRGFLREKLFF. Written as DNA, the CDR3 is TGTGCCACCAGCAGAGATGGGGACAGGGGCTTTCTACGTGAAAAACTGTTTTTT.

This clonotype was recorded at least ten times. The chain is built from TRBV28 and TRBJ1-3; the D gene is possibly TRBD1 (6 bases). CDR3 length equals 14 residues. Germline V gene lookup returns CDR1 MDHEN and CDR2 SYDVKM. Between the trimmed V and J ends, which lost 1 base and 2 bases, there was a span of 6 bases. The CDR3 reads CASSLSGAGNTIYF. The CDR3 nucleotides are TGTGCCAGCAGTTTATCAGGGGCTGGAAACACCATATATTTT.

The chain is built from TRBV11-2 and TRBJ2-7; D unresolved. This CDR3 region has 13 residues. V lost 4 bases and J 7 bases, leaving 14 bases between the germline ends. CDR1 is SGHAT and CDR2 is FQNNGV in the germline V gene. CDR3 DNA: TGTGCCAGCAGCTACTTGGGGTTAGAGGAGCAGTACTTC. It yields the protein CASSYLGLEEQYF. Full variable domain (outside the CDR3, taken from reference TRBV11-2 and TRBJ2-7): EAGVAQSPRYKIIEKRQSVAFWCNPISGHATLYWYQQILGQGPKLLIQFQNNGVVDDSQLPKDRFSAERLKGVDSTLKIQPAKLEDSAVYLCASSYLGLEEQYFGPGTRLTVT.

The CDR3 sequence is CASSQDRSLAYEQYF. The DNA for the CDR3 is TGTGCCAGCAGCCAAGATAGGAGCTTAGCCTACGAGCAGTACTTC. This chain uses TRBV4-2 with TRBJ2-7; unclear D gene. Germline V lookup: CDR1 LGHNA, CDR2 YNFKEQ. Trimming took 0 bases from V and 2 from J, leaving 11 bases between them. The CDR3 loop spans 15 amino acids.

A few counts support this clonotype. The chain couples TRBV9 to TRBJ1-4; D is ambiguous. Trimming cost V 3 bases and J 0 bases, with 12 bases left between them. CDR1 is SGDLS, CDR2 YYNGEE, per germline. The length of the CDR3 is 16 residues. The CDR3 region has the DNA TGTGCCAGCAGCGCCCATGAAATTGCAACTAATGAAAAACTGTTTTTT. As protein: CASSAHEIATNEKLFF.

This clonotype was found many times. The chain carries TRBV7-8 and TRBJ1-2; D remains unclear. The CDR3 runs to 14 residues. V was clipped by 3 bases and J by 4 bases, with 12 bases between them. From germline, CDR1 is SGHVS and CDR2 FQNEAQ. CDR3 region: CASSFSGFPYGYTF. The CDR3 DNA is TGTGCCAGCAGCTTTTCGGGGTTCCCCTATGGCTACACCTTC.

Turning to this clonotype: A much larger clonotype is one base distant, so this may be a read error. CDR3 protein: CASRWSAGTEELFF. The CDR3 DNA reads TGTGCCAGCAGGTGGTCGGCGGGCACCGAGGAGCTGTTTTTT. The rearrangement uses TRBV12-3 or TRBV12-4 and TRBJ2-2; weak D call: TRBD2 (5 bases). The CDR3 length is 14 residues.

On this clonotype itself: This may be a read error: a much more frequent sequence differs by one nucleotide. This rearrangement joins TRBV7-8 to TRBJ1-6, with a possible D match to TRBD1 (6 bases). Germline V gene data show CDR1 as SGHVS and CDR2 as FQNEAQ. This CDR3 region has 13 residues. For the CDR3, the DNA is TGTGCCATCAGCTCGTCGCAGGGGTCACCCCTCCACTTT. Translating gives CAISSSQGSPLHF.

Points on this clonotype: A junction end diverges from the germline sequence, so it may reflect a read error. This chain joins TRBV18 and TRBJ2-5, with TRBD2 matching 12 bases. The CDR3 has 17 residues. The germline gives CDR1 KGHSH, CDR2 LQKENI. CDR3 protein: CASSPGLAGIPQEAQYF. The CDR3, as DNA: TGTGCCAGCTCACCAGGACTAGCGGGAATACCCCAAGAGGCCCAGTACTTC. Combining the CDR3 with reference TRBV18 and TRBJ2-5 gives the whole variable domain NAGVMQNPRHLVRRRGQEARLRCSPMKGHSHVYWYRQLPEEGLKFMVYLQKENIIDESGMPKERFSAEFPKEGPSILRIQQVVRGDSAAYFCASSPGLAGIPQEAQYFGPGTRLLVL.

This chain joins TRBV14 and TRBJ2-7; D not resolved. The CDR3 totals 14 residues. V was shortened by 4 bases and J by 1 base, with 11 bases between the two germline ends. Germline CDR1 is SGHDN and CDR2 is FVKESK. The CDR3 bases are TGTGCCAGCAGCCTTGAATTACTATCCTACGAGCAGTACTTC. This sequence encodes CASSLELLSYEQYF.

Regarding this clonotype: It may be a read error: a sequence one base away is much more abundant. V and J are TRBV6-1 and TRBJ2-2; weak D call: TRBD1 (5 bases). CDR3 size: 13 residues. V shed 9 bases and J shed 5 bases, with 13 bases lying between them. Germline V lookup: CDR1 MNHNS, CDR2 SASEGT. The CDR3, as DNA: TGTGCCAGGAGATCTCCAGGGACCGGGGAGCTGTTTTTT. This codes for CARRSPGTGELFF.

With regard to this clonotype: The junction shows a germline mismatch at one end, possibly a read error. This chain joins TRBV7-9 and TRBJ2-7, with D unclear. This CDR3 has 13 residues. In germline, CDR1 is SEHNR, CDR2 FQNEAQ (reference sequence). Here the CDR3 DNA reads TGTGCCAGCGGCTTAGCAGGATCCTACGAGCAGTACTTC. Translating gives CASGLAGSYEQYF.

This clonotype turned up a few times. The CDR3 loop is CASGLLGGELFF. In DNA form, the CDR3 reads TGTGCCAGCGGCTTGCTCGGCGGGGAGCTGTTTTTT. The genes are TRBV19 and TRBJ2-2; no firm D call. CDR3 length: 12 amino acids. In germline, CDR1 is LNHDA, CDR2 SQIVND (reference sequence). The V and J ends lost 9 bases and 7 bases respectively, with 12 bases between them.

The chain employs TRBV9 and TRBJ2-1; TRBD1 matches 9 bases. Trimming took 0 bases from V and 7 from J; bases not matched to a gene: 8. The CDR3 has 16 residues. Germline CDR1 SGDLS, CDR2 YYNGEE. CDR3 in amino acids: CASSVGQGVYSNEQFF. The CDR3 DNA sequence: TGTGCCAGCAGCGTAGGACAGGGGGTCTATTCGAATGAGCAGTTCTTC.